This TCR beta chain was found in a study of cytomegalovirus exposure and HLA in healthy donors. Overall study findings and caveats: In a later analysis, most CMV-associated TCR beta chains appeared HLA-restricted. Analysis was carried out at a later point, and it linked a missense DCLRE1C variant to TCR beta V- and J-gene trimming. The classifier reportedly diagnosed cytomegalovirus status with high specificity and sensitivity.

The PCR made use of 60 Vbeta and 13 Jbeta primers. Sequencing was performed with immunoSEQ multiplex PCR; in TCRdb, only in-frame clones are kept and a portion is missing. The sample has approximately 110,000 clones, 74% seen once; the top ten hold approximately 2.5%. The CDR3 spans 15 residues. V trimming: 2 bases; J trimming: 9 bases; junction bases outside the gene matches: 7. Germline V gene lookup returns CDR1 SGDLS and CDR2 YYNGEE. Notes on this clone: Its target is unknown.

The rearrangement links TRBV9 to TRBJ2-1; 11 positions match TRBD2. The TCR originated in a man aged 50-59 years in good health and CMV-seropositive. Material for sequencing was PBMCs. DNA for the CDR3: TGTGCCAGCAGCGTTAGCGGGGGGGCCGGCTTTGAGCAGTTCTTC. It specifies CASSVSGGAGFEQFF.